These T cell receptor beta chains were read from a single sample in a study of beta chain features in type 1 diabetes. Repertoires were generated with immunoSEQ multiplex PCR, while TCRdb's copy carries only in-frame clones and drops some. Of nearly 350,000 clones detected, roughly a tenth appear once; the ten largest clones hold 1%. Sequencing was carried out using central memory CD4+ T cells from blood. The receptors stem from a man aged 30 to 45 with type 1 diabetes. Each CDR3 is given with its conserved first and last residue. The D gene is left open where the match is weak. Size values are once, few and many counts, or a class for expanded clones, and some rows have none.

TRBD1	TRBV5-6	TRBJ2-3	few	CASSLGDRGVDTQYF	TGTGCCAGCAGCTTGGGGGACAGGGGAGTGGATACGCAGTATTTT
TRBD1	TRBV19	TRBJ2-3	-	CASSPWTGTSGDTQYF	TGTGCCAGTAGTCCTTGGACAGGGACCTCTGGAGATACGCAGTATTTT
TRBD2	TRBV9	TRBJ2-3	-	CASSVGLAGALSTDTQYF	TGTGCCAGCAGCGTGGGACTAGCGGGGGCCCTTAGCACAGATACGCAGTATTTT
-	TRBV10-3	TRBJ2-1	few	CAISESKGAGDEQFF	TGTGCCATCAGTGAGTCGAAGGGGGCGGGAGATGAGCAGTTCTTC
TRBD1	TRBV29-1	TRBJ1-2	many	CSARDRGGYGYTF	TGCAGCGCCCGGGACAGGGGGGGCTATGGCTACACCTTC
-	TRBV20-1	TRBJ2-5	few	CSARAQETQYF	TGCAGTGCTAGGGCCCAGGAGACCCAGTACTTC
-	TRBV20-1	TRBJ2-7	few	CSARPSYEQYF	TGCAGTGCCCGCCCTTCCTACGAGCAGTACTTC
TRBD1	TRBV7-9	TRBJ2-5	few	CASSAPGQFQGTQYF	TGTGCCAGCAGCGCCCCGGGACAGTTCCAAGGGACCCAGTACTTC
-	TRBV29-1	TRBJ2-7	few	CSVRQTYEQYF	TGCAGCGTGCGGCAAACCTACGAGCAGTACTTC
-	TRBV19	TRBJ1-1	-	CASSDLLRASRTEAFF	TGTGCCAGTAGCGATTTGCTCAGGGCCTCCCGGACGGAAGCTTTCTTT
-	TRBV5-1	TRBJ2-3	few	CASSARGAQDTQYF	TGCGCCAGCAGCGCCCGGGGGGCCCAAGATACGCAGTATTTT
-	TRBV6-6	TRBJ1-5	-	CASRMPGEDQPQHF	TGTGCCAGCAGGATGCCGGGGGAAGATCAGCCCCAGCATTTT
-	TRBV7-8	TRBJ1-6	-	CASSLGAPGRGNSPLHF	TGTGCCAGCAGCTTAGGGGCACCGGGACGGGGGAATTCACCCCTCCACTTT
-	TRBV10-3	TRBJ2-6	-	CAISESAQGTSGANVLTF	TGTGCCATCAGTGAGTCGGCTCAGGGTACCTCTGGGGCCAACGTCCTGACTTTC
TRBD2	TRBV27	TRBJ2-1	-	CASRTGLAGAKRYNEQFF	TGTGCCAGCAGAACGGGACTAGCGGGGGCTAAGAGGTACAATGAGCAGTTCTTC
-	TRBV7-2	TRBJ1-6	few	CASSTRQIVNSPLHF	TGTGCCAGCAGCACTCGACAGATAGTTAATTCACCCCTCCACTTT
TRBD2	TRBV2	TRBJ2-3	-	CASAEYAGADTQYF	TGTGCCAGCGCTGAGTACGCGGGGGCAGATACGCAGTATTTT
-	TRBV2	TRBJ2-5	few	CASSRQSSEETQYF	TGTGCCAGCAGTAGACAGAGCTCTGAGGAGACCCAGTACTTC
-	TRBV27	TRBJ1-2	-	CASSSRRTNYGYTF	TGTGCCAGCAGTTCCAGAAGAACTAACTATGGCTACACCTTC
-	TRBV20-1	TRBJ1-1	few	CSAREPERAFF	TGCAGTGCTAGAGAACCCGAGAGGGCTTTCTTT
TRBD2	TRBV14	TRBJ2-3	few	CASSQRGLAGSLTQYF	TGTGCCAGCAGCCAAAGGGGACTAGCGGGGTCTCTTACGCAGTATTTT
-	TRBV9	TRBJ1-6	-	CASSVTDLDSPLHF	TGTGCCAGCAGCGTGACGGACTTAGATTCACCCCTCCACTTT
-	TRBV15	TRBJ2-5	-	CATSDRQGGQETQYF	TGTGCCACCAGCGATAGACAAGGGGGACAAGAGACCCAGTACTTC
TRBD2	TRBV19	TRBJ2-1	many	CASSNWASGGQRNNEQFF	TGTGCCAGTAGTAATTGGGCTAGCGGGGGGCAGAGGAACAATGAGCAGTTCTTC
-	TRBV29-1	TRBJ1-2	-	CSVEETDGYGYTF	TGCAGCGTTGAGGAGACAGACGGATATGGCTACACCTTC
-	TRBV11-2	TRBJ1-1	-	CASSLDGAEYTEAFF	TGTGCCAGCAGCTTAGATGGGGCGGAGTACACTGAAGCTTTCTTT
-	TRBV5-4	TRBJ2-5	-	CASSLNRGGETQYF	TGTGCCAGCAGCTTGAACAGGGGAGGCGAGACCCAGTACTTC
-	TRBV5-8	TRBJ2-4	few	CASSLKGAKNIQYF	TGTGCCAGCAGCCTGAAGGGGGCCAAAAACATTCAGTACTTC
TRBD2	TRBV7-2	TRBJ2-5	-	CASRESSGQETQYF	TGTGCCAGCAGGGAGTCTAGCGGGCAAGAGACCCAGTACTTC
-	TRBV6-5	TRBJ2-4	many	CASSSPRSDIQYF	TGTGCCAGCAGTTCCCCGAGGTCGGACATTCAGTACTTC
-	TRBV6-5	TRBJ2-2	few	CASSPGGQNTGELFF	TGTGCCAGCAGTCCAGGCGGACAAAACACCGGGGAGCTGTTTTTT
TRBD1	TRBV5-1	TRBJ2-5	-	CASSLGDRVQETQYF	TGCGCCAGCAGCTTGGGGGACAGGGTCCAAGAGACCCAGTACTTC
-	TRBV5-1	TRBJ2-5	few	CASSLGTVSAQETQYF	TGCGCCAGCAGCTTGGGAACAGTAAGTGCCCAAGAGACCCAGTACTTC
-	TRBV4-2	TRBJ2-3	-	CASSQEGGAADTQYF	TGTGCCAGCAGCCAAGAAGGAGGGGCGGCAGATACGCAGTATTTT
-	TRBV7-8	TRBJ2-3	few	CASSLVASGTDTQYF	TGTGCCAGCAGCTTAGTGGCTAGCGGCACAGATACGCAGTATTTT
-	TRBV23-1	TRBJ2-7	-	CASSPGLPSYEQYF	TGCGCCAGCAGTCCGGGACTTCCTTCCTACGAGCAGTACTTC
-	TRBV14	TRBJ2-5	many	CASSQRKGIQETQYF	TGTGCCAGCAGCCAACGGAAGGGAATCCAAGAGACCCAGTACTTC
-	TRBV25-1	TRBJ2-2	-	CASTQGYTNTGELFF	TGTGCCAGCACCCAGGGATATACGAACACCGGGGAGCTGTTTTTT
-	TRBV25-1	TRBJ2-3	-	CASSDPKGADTQYF	TGTGCCAGCAGTGATCCTAAAGGGGCAGATACGCAGTATTTT
-	TRBV4-3	TRBJ1-3	-	CASSQKYPDTIYF	TGCGCCAGCAGCCAAAAGTACCCCGACACCATATATTTT
TRBD2	TRBV7-2	TRBJ2-3	few	CASSLRLSGGPSYTQYF	TGTGCCAGCAGCTTAAGGCTAAGCGGGGGCCCCTCTTATACGCAGTATTTT
-	TRBV11-2	TRBJ2-5	few	CASSLDGFLETQYF	TGTGCCAGCAGCTTAGATGGTTTTCTAGAGACCCAGTACTTC
-	TRBV11-2	TRBJ2-3	few	CASSSGQDFTDTQYF	TGTGCCAGCAGCTCGGGACAAGATTTCACAGATACGCAGTATTTT
TRBD2	TRBV7-9	TRBJ2-5	-	CASSLTSGQETQYF	TGTGCCAGCAGCCTGACTAGCGGACAAGAGACCCAGTACTTC
-	TRBV27	TRBJ2-2	-	CASSFNTGELFF	TGTGCCAGCAGTTTTAACACCGGGGAGCTGTTTTTT
-	TRBV11-2	TRBJ2-1	few	CASSSGFLNLVGQFF	TGTGCCAGCAGCTCCGGGTTTTTGAATTTGGTTGGGCAGTTCTTC
TRBD1	TRBV28	TRBJ2-7	-	CASSLGGTGTDEQYF	TGTGCCAGCAGTTTGGGTGGGACAGGGACGGACGAGCAGTACTTC